The subject of this entry is one TCR beta chain. Many counts were recorded for this clonotype. The antigen it binds to is not known. No much larger clone exists at a distance of one base, and base qualities are not known. Synovial fluid samples were matched to blood samples from the same ankylosing spondylitis patients. The sample originates from a study of CD8 T cells in ankylosing spondylitis (dated by TCRdb to 2016 to 2017). Looking at the study overall: To find TCR variants linked to disease, the study profiled T cell receptor beta repertoires in ankylosing spondylitis patients and healthy donors. The full study cohort comprised 25 ankylosing spondylitis patients and approximately 100 healthy donors. Peripheral blood was sampled, and synovial fluid was additionally collected from ankylosing spondylitis patients. What the authors observed across the whole study: A TCR beta motif made up of several highly homologous amino acid variants appeared to be characteristic of blood from ankylosing spondylitis patients. The disease-linked clones had a CD8+ phenotype and were found at relatively low frequencies in peripheral blood. Some TCR beta motif variants had previously been reported in synovial fluid and blood of reactive arthritis patients, which suggested common disease-initiation mechanisms. The disease-linked clones were reported as significantly enriched in matched synovial fluid samples from ankylosing spondylitis patients.

V gives up 4 bases and J gives up 6 bases, and the segment between their germline ends measures 11 bases. Counted from cysteine to phenylalanine, this CDR3 has 13 amino acids. The DNA shown is the 39-base CDR3, in frame from base 1. In the germline V gene (reference sequence), CDR1 corresponds to LGHDT and CDR2 to YNNKEL. Sequencer: Illumina HiSeq 2500. Quantitative 5'-RACE with molecular barcodes was the method used to prepare the TCR beta libraries. Per the original workflow: To identify disease-linked TCR variants, a new computational method was used, one built on a probabilistic model of VDJ rearrangement. The public reads were reprocessed in TCRdb via fastp at Q25 and MiXCR, keeping in-frame beta chains. Entries that share a CDR3 protein sequence are merged under the most common genes and DNA. The V and J calls reflect TCRdb's pipeline rather than the authors' work. The table for this sample lists approximately 140,000 distinct CDR3 sequences; 7% to 10% of them were counted only once. The ten largest clones capture 7.3% of the sample.

The sequence came from a male donor with ankylosing spondylitis. The chain is assembled from TRBV3-1 and TRBJ2-3; no D gene call is confident. Sequencing was carried out using synovial fluid, either unsorted or a sorted T cell fraction (not recorded which). The CDR3 loop reads CASSLAASDTQYF. At the DNA level, the sequence is TGTGCCAGCAGCCTGGCGGCGTCGGATACGCAGTATTTT.